This T cell receptor beta chain was recorded in a study of response to subunit inactivated influenza vaccine. Study-wide findings and caveats: With each seasonal influenza vaccination, the authors suggested, few new T cells are recruited.

J was trimmed by 3 bases and V by 3 bases; bases with no gene match: 12. This CDR3 comprises 16 residues. Germline CDR1 SGHRS, CDR2 YFSETQ. TCRdb fed the RT-PCR reads into MiXCR, producing one record per CDR3 protein. Among roughly 780,000 distinct CDR3 sequences listed, less than 20% were seen once. This clonotype came up a few times. Its specificity is not known. The clonotype comes from a man aged 50 or older who received an inactivated influenza vaccine. The source material was PBMCs from blood, sampled about 5 days after vaccination. The rearrangement joins TRBV5-1 to TRBJ2-7; 7 bases match TRBD1. Written as DNA, the CDR3 is TGCGCCAGCAGCTATGAGGGGGCGTTGAGAGGCTACGAGCAGTACTTC. Translating it yields CASSYEGALRGYEQYF.